The T cell receptor beta chain under discussion was sequenced for a study of lymphopenia after photon versus proton radiotherapy. This CDR3 has 14 amino acids. In germline, CDR1 is LNHDA, CDR2 SQIVND (reference sequence). Trimming left V 4 bases short and J 2 bases short, with 9 bases between. This clone was counted a few times. The antigen remains undetermined. Measured with immunoSEQ multiplex PCR; TCRdb has only the in-frame clones, and not every one. The sample has more than 20,000 clones; around four fifths are singletons. Study results and limitations: Proton therapy kept repertoires fairly stable, unlike photons, which gained effector/memory cells. Authors raise, but do not show, better survival with proton therapy. Post-nadir diversity loss with photons came from oligoclonal expansion, particularly CD8+ Temra cells. In patients who died, overall survival fell as post-nadir TCR diversity dropped more.

This TCR was sampled from a woman aged 45-59 years with pancreatic cancer. The rearrangement links TRBV19 to TRBJ1-3, with D unresolved. The source material was peripheral blood, sampled from a patient treated with photon-based radiotherapy. The CDR3 sequence is CASSRNGAGNTIYF. For the CDR3, the DNA is TGTGCCAGTAGTAGGAACGGAGCTGGAAACACCATATATTTT. Based on the CDR3 plus reference TRBV19 and TRBJ1-3, the full variable domain is DGGITQSPKYLFRKEGQNVTLSCEQNLNHDAMYWYRQDPGQGLRLIYYSQIVNDFQKGDIAEGYSVSREKKESFPLTVTSAQKNPTAFYLCASSRNGAGNTIYFGEGSWLTVV.